This TCR beta chain is from a study of cytomegalovirus exposure and HLA in healthy donors. PCR used 60 Vbeta primers and 13 Jbeta primers. The protocol was immunoSEQ multiplex PCR, while the TCRdb copy is restricted to in-frame clones and leaves out a portion. The data contain about 89,000 clones, 65% to 80% of them singletons. In regard to this clone: Its matching antigen is unknown.

Nominally healthy donors were sampled, though unrecorded immune exposures were likely. General study findings and limits: In terms of immune exposure information, only CMV serostatus was available. One variant, a missense change in DCLRE1C, was linked in a later analysis to TCR beta V- and J-gene trimming.

Per germline, CDR1 SGHRS and CDR2 YFSETQ. After removal of 4 bases from V and 0 bases from J, the junction contained 6 bases not matched to a gene. This CDR3 contains 15 residues. The sequencing sample was made of PBMCs. The sequence was collected from a man aged 25 to 45 in good health and CMV-seropositive. This sequence joins TRBV5-1 and TRBJ2-7; 8 nucleotides align to TRBD1. The CDR3: CASSPRTGSSYEQYF. In DNA form, the CDR3 reads TGCGCCAGCAGCCCCCGGACAGGGAGCTCCTACGAGCAGTACTTC.